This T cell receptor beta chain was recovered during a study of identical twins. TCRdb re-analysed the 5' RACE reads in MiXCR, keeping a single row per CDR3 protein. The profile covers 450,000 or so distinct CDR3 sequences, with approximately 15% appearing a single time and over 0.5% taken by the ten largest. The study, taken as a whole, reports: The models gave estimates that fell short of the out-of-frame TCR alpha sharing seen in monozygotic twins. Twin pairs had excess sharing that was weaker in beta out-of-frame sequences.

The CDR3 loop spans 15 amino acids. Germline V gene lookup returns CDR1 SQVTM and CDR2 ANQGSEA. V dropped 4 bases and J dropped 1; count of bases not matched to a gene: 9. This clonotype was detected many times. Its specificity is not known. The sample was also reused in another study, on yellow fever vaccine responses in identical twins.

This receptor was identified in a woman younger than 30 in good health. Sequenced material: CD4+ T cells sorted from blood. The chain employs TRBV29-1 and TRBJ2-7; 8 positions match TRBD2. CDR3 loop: CSVVVKTSESYEQYF. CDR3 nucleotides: TGCAGCGTTGTTGTGAAGACTAGCGAGTCCTACGAGCAGTACTTC.